This T cell receptor (beta chain) stems from a study of T cell changes during pregnancy in multiple sclerosis. This clone came up once. This table comes from immunoSEQ multiplex PCR, and its TCRdb copy is limited to in-frame clones, with some not included. Of about 79,000 clones in the sample, 90% to 95% were seen once. Sequenced material: CD4+ T cells from peripheral blood mononuclear cells, taken in the second trimester of pregnancy. This receptor was identified in a female donor with multiple sclerosis, enrolled in a pregnancy study.

Written as DNA, the CDR3 is TGTGCCAGCAGCGTAGTGACGGGCTATGGCTACACCTTC. Amino acids: CASSVVTGYGYTF. The rearrangement links TRBV9 to TRBJ1-2; D is uncertain. Germline values: CDR1 SGDLS, CDR2 YYNGEE. V shed 0 bases and J shed 4 bases, with 7 bases lying between them. The CDR3 sequence is 13 residues long.